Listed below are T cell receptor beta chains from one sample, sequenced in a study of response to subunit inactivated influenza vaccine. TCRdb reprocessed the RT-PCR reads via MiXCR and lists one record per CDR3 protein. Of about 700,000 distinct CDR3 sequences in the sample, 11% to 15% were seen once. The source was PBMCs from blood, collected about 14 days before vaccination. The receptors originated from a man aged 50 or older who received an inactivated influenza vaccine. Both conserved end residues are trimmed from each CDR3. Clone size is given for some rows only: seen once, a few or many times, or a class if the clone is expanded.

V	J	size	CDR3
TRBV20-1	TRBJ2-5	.	SAWPPLGDQEIQY
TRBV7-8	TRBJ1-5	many	ASSLRHSNQPQH
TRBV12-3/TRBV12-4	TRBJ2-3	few	ASSLELGRDTQY
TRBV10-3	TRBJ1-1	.	AITDLNTEAF
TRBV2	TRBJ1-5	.	ASSDTVSNQPQH
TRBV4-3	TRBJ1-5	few	ASSQDVNREVGQPQH
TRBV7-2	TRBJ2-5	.	ASSLKTGGPRETQY
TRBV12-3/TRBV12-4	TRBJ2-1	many	ASSPGREQF
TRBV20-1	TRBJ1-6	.	SAREPTGANSPLH
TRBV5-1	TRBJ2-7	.	ASSFRDSGEQY
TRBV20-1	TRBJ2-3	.	SALRDSRPDTQY
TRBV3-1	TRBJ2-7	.	ASSRTSTWEQY
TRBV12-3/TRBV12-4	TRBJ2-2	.	ASSLEGGDYGELF
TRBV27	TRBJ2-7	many	ATSWGLDNEQY
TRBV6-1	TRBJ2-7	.	ASEGHGTYEQY
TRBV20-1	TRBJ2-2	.	SASFSGVNTGELF
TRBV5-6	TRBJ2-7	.	ASSLGFTSGHSYEQY
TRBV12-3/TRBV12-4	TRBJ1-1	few	ASSPNIRWTEAF
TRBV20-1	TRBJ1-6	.	SARDRAAFNSPLH
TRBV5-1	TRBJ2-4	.	ASSLGPGGAKNIQY
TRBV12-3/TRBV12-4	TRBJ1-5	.	ASSLGTGAQPQH
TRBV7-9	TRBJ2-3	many	ASGGKGPTSTDTQY